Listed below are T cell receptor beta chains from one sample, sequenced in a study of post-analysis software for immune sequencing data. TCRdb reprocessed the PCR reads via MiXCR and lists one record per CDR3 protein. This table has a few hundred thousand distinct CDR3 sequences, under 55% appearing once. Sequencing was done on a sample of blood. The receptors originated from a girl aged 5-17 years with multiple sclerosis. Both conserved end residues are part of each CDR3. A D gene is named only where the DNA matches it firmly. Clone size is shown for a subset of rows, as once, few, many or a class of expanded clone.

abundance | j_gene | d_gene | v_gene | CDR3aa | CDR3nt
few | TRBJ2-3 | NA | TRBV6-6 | CASSYSKLASDTQYF | TGTGCCAGCAGTTACTCTAAGCTAGCCTCGGATACGCAGTATTTT
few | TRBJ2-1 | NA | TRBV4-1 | CASSQVSGPEQFF | TGCGCCAGCAGCCAAGTTAGCGGACCAGAGCAGTTCTTC
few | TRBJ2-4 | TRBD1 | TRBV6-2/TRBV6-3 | CASSVPGQDQNIQYF | TGTGCCAGCAGTGTTCCCGGACAGGACCAAAACATTCAGTACTTC
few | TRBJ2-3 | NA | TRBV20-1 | CSARGVGQGTDTQYF | TGCAGTGCCAGGGGCGTAGGGCAGGGCACAGATACGCAGTATTTT
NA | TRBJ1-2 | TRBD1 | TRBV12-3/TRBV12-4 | CASSWHRTGLYGYTF | TGTGCCAGCAGCTGGCACCGGACAGGGTTATATGGCTACACCTTC
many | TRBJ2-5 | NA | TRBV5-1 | CASSLAGVETQYF | TGCGCCAGCAGCTTGGCCGGTGTCGAGACCCAGTACTTC
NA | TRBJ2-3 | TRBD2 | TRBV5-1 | CASSLGAGGSDTQYF | TGCGCCAGCAGCTTGGGAGCGGGAGGTAGCGATACGCAGTATTTT
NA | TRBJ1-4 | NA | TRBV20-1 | CSAKPRREKLFF | TGCAGTGCCAAACCGCGGCGGGAAAAACTGTTTTTT
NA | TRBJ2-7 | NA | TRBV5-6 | CASSSRLGLDYEQYF | TGTGCCAGCAGCTCCCGCCTGGGACTTGATTACGAGCAGTACTTC
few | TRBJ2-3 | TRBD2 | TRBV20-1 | CSASPTSGGTTDTQYF | TGCAGTGCTAGCCCTACTAGCGGGGGGACCACAGATACGCAGTATTTT
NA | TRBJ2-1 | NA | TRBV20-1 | CSARDHGAASYNGQFF | TGCAGTGCTAGAGATCACGGTGCGGCGTCCTACAATGGGCAGTTCTTC
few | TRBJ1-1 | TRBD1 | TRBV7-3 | CASSPTGAEAFF | TGTGCCAGCAGCCCGACAGGGGCTGAAGCTTTCTTT
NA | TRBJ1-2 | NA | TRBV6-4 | CASSVEGALGIDDYTF | TGTGCCAGCAGTGTGGAGGGCGCGTTAGGGATCGATGACTACACCTTC
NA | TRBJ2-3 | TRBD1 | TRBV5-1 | CASSLPRQGARTDTQYF | TGCGCCAGCAGCCTTCCCCGACAGGGGGCCCGCACAGATACGCAGTATTTT
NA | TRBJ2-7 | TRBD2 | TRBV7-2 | CASSGGLAGLRYEQYF | TGTGCCAGCAGCGGGGGACTAGCGGGATTAAGATACGAGCAGTACTTC
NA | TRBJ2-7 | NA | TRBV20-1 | CSADVGVLSYEQYF | TGCAGTGCGGATGTGGGGGTTCTATCCTACGAGCAGTACTTC
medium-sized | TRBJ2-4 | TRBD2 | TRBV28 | CASRPPGGDIQYF | TGTGCCAGCAGACCACCCGGGGGGGACATTCAGTACTTC
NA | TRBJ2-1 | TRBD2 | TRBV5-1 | CASSLQPTSGSYEQFF | TGCGCCAGCAGCCTCCAACCGACTAGCGGGAGCTATGAGCAGTTCTTC
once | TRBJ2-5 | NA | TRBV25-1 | CASSEDADTGYQETQYF | TGTGCCAGCAGTGAAGATGCGGACACCGGGTACCAAGAGACCCAGTACTTC
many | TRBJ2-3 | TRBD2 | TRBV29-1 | CSVDSGGDTQYF | TGCAGCGTTGACTCGGGGGGAGATACGCAGTATTTT
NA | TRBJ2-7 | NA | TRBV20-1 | CSARDWASGYEQYF | TGCAGTGCTAGAGATTGGGCCAGTGGCTACGAGCAGTACTTC
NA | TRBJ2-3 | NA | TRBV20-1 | CSAGGTDTQYF | TGCAGTGCGGGTGGCACAGATACGCAGTATTTT
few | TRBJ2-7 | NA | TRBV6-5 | CASSSPSSRSYNEQYF | TGTGCCAGCAGTTCCCCTAGTAGTCGCTCCTACAATGAGCAGTACTTC
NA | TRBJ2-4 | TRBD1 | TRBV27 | CASSRGTGVSIQYF | TGTGCCAGCAGCCGGGGGACAGGGGTTAGCATTCAGTACTTC
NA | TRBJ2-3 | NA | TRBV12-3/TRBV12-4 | CASTQAGETPSADTQYF | TGTGCCAGCACCCAGGCAGGGGAGACCCCAAGTGCAGATACGCAGTATTTT
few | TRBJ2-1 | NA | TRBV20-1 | CSASGTTIFQFF | TGCAGTGCTTCCGGGACAACAATTTTCCAGTTCTTC
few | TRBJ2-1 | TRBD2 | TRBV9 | CASSVGSSGTYNEQFF | TGTGCCAGCAGCGTAGGATCTAGCGGGACATACAATGAGCAGTTCTTC
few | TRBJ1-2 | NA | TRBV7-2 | CASSLVQEGGGYTF | TGTGCCAGCAGCTTAGTACAGGAGGGAGGTGGCTACACCTTC
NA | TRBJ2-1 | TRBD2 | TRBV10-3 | CAVRRTSGSYNEQFF | TGTGCCGTCCGTCGGACTAGCGGTTCCTACAATGAGCAGTTCTTC
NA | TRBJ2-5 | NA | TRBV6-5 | CASRPGLKGTQYF | TGTGCCAGCAGACCGGGACTCAAAGGGACCCAGTACTTC
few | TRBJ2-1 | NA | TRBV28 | CASSWGKRGANEQFF | TGTGCCAGCAGTTGGGGGAAGCGCGGTGCTAATGAGCAGTTCTTC
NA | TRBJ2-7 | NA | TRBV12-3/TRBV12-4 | CASSSPTGTNEQYF | TGTGCCAGCAGTAGCCCGACAGGAACAAACGAGCAGTACTTC
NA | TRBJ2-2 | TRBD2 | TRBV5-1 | CASSSLSSGSGTGELFF | TGCGCCAGCAGCTCCCTGTCTAGCGGGAGTGGCACCGGGGAGCTGTTTTTT
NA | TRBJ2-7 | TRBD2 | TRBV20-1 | CSAERRTSGSNEQYF | TGCAGTGCCGAAAGAAGGACTAGCGGGAGCAACGAGCAGTACTTC
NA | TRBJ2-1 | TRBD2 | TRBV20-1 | CSASPSGRSRNEQFF | TGCAGTGCTTCCCCTAGCGGGAGAAGTCGCAATGAGCAGTTCTTC
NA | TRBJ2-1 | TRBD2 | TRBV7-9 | CASSFEAGLYNEQFF | TGTGCCAGCAGCTTCGAAGCGGGACTATACAATGAGCAGTTCTTC
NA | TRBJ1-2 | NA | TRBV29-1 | CSAGQPSNYGYTF | TGCAGCGCAGGACAGCCTTCGAACTATGGCTACACCTTC
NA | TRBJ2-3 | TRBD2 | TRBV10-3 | CAISEPLADYTDTQYF | TGTGCCATCAGTGAGCCCCTAGCGGACTACACAGATACGCAGTATTTT
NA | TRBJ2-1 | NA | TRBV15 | CATSRDSVYYNEQFF | TGTGCCACCAGCAGAGATTCGGTCTACTACAATGAGCAGTTCTTC
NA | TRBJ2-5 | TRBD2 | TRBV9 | CTSSVTSGSGLETQYF | TGTACCAGCAGCGTAACTAGCGGGAGCGGGTTGGAGACCCAGTACTTC
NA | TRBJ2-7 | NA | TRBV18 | CASSPDDRWYEQYF | TGTGCCAGCTCACCCGATGACAGATGGTACGAGCAGTACTTC
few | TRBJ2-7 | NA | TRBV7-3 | CASSQSGTLEYEQYF | TGTGCCAGCAGCCAATCCGGGACACTTGAGTACGAGCAGTACTTC
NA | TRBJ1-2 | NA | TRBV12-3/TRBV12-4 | CASSLEGSYGYTF | TGTGCCAGCAGTTTAGAGGGTTCCTATGGCTACACCTTC
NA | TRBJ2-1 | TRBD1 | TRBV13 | CASTTIGQDFNEQFF | TGTGCCAGCACTACAATAGGACAGGATTTCAATGAGCAGTTCTTC
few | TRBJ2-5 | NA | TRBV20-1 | CSAAKTGVETQYF | TGCAGTGCTGCCAAAACGGGGGTAGAGACCCAGTACTTC
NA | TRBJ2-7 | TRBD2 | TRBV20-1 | CSARDGGRDNEQYF | TGCAGTGCTAGAGATGGCGGGAGAGACAATGAGCAGTACTTC
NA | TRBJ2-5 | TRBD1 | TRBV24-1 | CATSDFDREQETQYF | TGTGCCACCAGTGACTTCGACAGGGAACAAGAGACCCAGTACTTC
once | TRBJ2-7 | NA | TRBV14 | CASKGRASYEQYF | TGTGCCAGCAAGGGCAGGGCCTCCTACGAGCAGTACTTC
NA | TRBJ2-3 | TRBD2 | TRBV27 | CASSLQREGPVDTQYF | TGTGCCAGCAGTTTGCAGCGGGAGGGCCCTGTAGACACGCAGTATTTT
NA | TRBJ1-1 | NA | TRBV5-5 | CASSFLRGTEAFF | TGTGCCAGCAGCTTCCTCAGGGGAACTGAAGCTTTCTTT
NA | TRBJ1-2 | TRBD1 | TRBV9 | CASSVGVGTEITYGYTF | TGTGCCAGCAGCGTAGGTGTGGGGACAGAGATAACCTATGGCTACACCTTC
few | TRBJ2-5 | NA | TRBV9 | CASSVALAEGTQYF | TGTGCCAGCAGCGTAGCCCTCGCAGAAGGGACCCAGTACTTC
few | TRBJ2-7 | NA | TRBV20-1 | CSAGSYEQYF | TGCAGTGCCGGATCCTACGAGCAGTACTTC